This T cell receptor beta chain was sequenced in a study of early T cells in non-severe SARS-CoV-2 infection. Via MiXCR, TCRdb re-called the 5' RACE reads, giving one row per CDR3 protein. The sample contains 25,000 to 35,000 distinct CDR3 sequences, around 7% of which appear only once. This clonotype was seen a few times. Trimming left V 2 bases short and J 6 bases short, with 20 bases between. Germline V CDR1 and CDR2: SGHTA, FQGNSA. There are 16 residues in the CDR3. This receptor was identified in an adult who was a healthcare worker with PCR-confirmed SARS-CoV-2 infection or an uninfected control (not recorded which). Sequenced sample: whole blood. This chain uses TRBV7-2 with TRBJ2-7; maybe TRBD2 (5 bases). The CDR3 DNA is TGTGCCAGCAGCTTATCCTTAGCTCTTGGGAGCCTCGAGCAGTACTTC. Amino acid sequence: CASSLSLALGSLEQYF.